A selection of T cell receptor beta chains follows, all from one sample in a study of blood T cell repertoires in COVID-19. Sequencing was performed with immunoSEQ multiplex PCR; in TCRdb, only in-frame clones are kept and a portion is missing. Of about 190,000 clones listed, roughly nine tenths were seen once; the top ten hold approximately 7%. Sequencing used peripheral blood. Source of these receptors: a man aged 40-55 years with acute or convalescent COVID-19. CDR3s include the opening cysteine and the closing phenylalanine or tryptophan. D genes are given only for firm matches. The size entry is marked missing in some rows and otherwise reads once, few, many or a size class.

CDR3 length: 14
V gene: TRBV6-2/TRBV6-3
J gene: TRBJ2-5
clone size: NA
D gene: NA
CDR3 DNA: TGTGCCAGCAGTTACTCGTCCTATCAAGAGACCCAGTACTTC
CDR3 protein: CASSYSSYQETQYF

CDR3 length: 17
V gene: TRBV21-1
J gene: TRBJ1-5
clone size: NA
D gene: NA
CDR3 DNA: TGTGCCAGCAGCAAAGCGCTGAGGCCCTCCTGCAATCAGCCCCAGCATTTT
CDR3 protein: CASSKALRPSCNQPQHF

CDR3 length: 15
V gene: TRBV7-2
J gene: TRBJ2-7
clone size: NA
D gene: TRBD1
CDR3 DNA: TGTGCCAGCAGCTCCCGGACAGGGGCCAACTACGAGCAGTACTTC
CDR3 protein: CASSSRTGANYEQYF

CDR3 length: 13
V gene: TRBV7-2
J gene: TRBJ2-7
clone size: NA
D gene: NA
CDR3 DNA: TGTGCCAGCAGCTTTGACAGAACCTACGAGCAGTACTTC
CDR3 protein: CASSFDRTYEQYF

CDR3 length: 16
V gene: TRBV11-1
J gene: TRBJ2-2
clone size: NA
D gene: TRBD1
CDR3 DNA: TGTGCCAGCAGCCGAACAGGGGGGCCCAACACCGGGGAGCTGTTTTTT
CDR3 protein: CASSRTGGPNTGELFF

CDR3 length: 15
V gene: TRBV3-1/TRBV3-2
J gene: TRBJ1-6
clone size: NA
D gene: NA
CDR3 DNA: TGTGCCAGCAGCCAGGGAGGGCAGGGTGGCTCACCCCTCCACTTT
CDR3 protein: CASSQGGQGGSPLHF

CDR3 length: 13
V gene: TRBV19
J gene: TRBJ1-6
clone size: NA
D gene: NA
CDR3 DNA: TGTGCCAGTAGTATAGTGCTCCCCCGGGCCCTCCACTTT
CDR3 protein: CASSIVLPRALHF

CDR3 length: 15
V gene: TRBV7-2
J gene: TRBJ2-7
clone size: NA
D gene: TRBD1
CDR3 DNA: TGTGCCAGCAGCTTATTTGGGACAGGGGGCGGCGAGCAGTACTTC
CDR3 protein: CASSLFGTGGGEQYF

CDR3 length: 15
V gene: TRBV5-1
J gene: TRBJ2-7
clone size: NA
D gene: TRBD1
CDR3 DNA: TGCGCCAGCAGCCCCCAAGGGACAGGGCCCTACGAGCAGTACTTC
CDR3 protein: CASSPQGTGPYEQYF

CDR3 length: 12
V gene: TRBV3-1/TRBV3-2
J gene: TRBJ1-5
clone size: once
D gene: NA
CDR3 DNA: TGTGCCAGCAGCCAAGGAGGGCAGCCCCAGCATTTT
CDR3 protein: CASSQGGQPQHF

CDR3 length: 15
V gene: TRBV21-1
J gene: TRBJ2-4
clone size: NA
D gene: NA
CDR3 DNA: TGTGCCAGCAGCAACCCGTTACTAGCCAAAAACATTCAGTACTTC
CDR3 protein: CASSNPLLAKNIQYF

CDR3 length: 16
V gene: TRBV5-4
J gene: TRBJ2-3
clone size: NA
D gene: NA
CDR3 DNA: TGTGCCAGCAGCCGTCCTGGGCCTCAAAGCACAGATACGCAGTATTTT
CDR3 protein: CASSRPGPQSTDTQYF

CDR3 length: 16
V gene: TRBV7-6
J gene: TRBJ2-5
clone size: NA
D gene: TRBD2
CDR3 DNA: TGTGCCAGCAGCTTATACCTCCTAGCGGGGCGTGAGACCCAGTACTTC
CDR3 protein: CASSLYLLAGRETQYF

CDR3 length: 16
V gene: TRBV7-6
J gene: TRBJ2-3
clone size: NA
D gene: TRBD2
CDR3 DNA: TGTGCCAGCAGCCAGAGTCGGGGGGGGGCAACAGATACGCAGTATTTT
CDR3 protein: CASSQSRGGATDTQYF

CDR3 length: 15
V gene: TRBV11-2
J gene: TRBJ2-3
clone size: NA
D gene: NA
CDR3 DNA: TGTGCCAGCAGCCAACGCGGACTAAGCACAGATACGCAGTATTTT
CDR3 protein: CASSQRGLSTDTQYF

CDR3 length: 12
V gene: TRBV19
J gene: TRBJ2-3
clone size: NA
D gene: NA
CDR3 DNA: TGTGCCAGTAGTATATCGGCAGATACGCAGTATTTT
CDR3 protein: CASSISADTQYF

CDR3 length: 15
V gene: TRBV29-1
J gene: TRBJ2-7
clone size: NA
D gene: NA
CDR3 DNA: TGCAGCGTTGAACGGAGGGACAGAGCCTCCTACGAGCAGTACTTC
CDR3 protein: CSVERRDRASYEQYF

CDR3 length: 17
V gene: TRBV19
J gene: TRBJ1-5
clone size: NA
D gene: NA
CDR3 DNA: TGTGCCAGTAGTCCCTCGACAGGATGGGCTGGAAATCAGCCCCAGCATTTT
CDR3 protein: CASSPSTGWAGNQPQHF

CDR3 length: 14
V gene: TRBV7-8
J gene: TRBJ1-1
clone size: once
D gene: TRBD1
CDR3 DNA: TGTGCCAGCTGGAGGACAGGGCGGGGGACTGAAGCTTTCTTT
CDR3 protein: CASWRTGRGTEAFF

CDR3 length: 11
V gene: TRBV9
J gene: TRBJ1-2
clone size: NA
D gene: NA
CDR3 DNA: TGTGCCAGCAGCGCGGGTAAGGGCTACACCTTC
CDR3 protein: CASSAGKGYTF

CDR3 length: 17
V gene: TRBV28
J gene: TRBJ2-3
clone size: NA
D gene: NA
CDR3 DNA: TGTGCCAGCAGCCCGCCCTTTTCTCGACTCATTCCAGATACGCAGTATTTT
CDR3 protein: CASSPPFSRLIPDTQYF

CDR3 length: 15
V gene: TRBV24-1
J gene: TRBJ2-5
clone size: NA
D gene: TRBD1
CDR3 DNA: TGTGCCACCAGTGAACCGAGACAGGGGTTTGAGACCCAGTACTTC
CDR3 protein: CATSEPRQGFETQYF

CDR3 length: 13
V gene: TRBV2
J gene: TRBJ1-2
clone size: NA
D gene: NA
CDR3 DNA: TGTGCCAGCATCCCCCAACAGGGTTATGGCTACACCTTC
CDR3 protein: CASIPQQGYGYTF

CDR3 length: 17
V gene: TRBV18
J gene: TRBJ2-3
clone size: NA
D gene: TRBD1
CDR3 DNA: TGTGCCAGCTCACCCCTAGGACAGGGGGCTTTGACAGATACGCAGTATTTT
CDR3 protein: CASSPLGQGALTDTQYF

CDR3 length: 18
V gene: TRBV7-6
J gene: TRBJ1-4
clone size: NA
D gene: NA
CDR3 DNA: TGTGCCAGCAGCTTAGTAGGGACACAATCTGCAACTAATGAAAAACTGTTTTTT
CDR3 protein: CASSLVGTQSATNEKLFF

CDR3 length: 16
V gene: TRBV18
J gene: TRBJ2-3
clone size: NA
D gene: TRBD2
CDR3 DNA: TGTGCCAGCTCACCCTTAGCGGGACCGACCCTTGATACGCAGTATTTT
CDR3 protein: CASSPLAGPTLDTQYF

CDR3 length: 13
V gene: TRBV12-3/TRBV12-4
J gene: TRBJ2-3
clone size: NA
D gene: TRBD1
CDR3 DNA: TGTGCCAGCAATGACAGGGGTACAGATACGCAGTATTTT
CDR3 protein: CASNDRGTDTQYF

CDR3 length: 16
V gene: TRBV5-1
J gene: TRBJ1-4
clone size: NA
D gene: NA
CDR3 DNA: TGCGCCAGCAGCCCGCGGGCAGATCCAACTAATGAAAAACTGTTTTTT
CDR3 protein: CASSPRADPTNEKLFF

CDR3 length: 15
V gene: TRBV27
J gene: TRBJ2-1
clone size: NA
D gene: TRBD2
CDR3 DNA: TGTGCCAGCAGTTTAATCGGGGGGGCATCAAATGAGCAGTTCTTC
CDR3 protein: CASSLIGGASNEQFF

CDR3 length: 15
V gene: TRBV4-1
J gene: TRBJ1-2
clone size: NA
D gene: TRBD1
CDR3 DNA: TGCGCTAGCAGCCCCGGACAGGGCACATACTATGGCTACACCTTC
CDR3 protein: CASSPGQGTYYGYTF

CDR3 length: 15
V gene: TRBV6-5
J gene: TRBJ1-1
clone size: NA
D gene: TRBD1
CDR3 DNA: TGTGCCAGCAGACCACAGGGGCGCTCAGGCACTGAAGCTTTCTTT
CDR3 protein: CASRPQGRSGTEAFF

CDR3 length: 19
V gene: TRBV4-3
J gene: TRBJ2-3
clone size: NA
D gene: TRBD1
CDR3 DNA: TGCGCCAGCAGCCAAGATCATCCGGGGCGGACAGGGAGACCAGATACGCAGTATTTT
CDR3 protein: CASSQDHPGRTGRPDTQYF

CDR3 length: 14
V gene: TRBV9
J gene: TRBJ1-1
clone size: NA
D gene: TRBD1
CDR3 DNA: TGTGCCAGCAGCGTCGACAGGGATGGCCCTGAAGCTTTCTTT
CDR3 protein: CASSVDRDGPEAFF

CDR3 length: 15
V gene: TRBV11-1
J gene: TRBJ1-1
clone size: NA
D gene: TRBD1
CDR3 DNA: TGTGCCAGCAGCTTAGGCGACAGGGGGAACACTGAAGCTTTCTTT
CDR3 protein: CASSLGDRGNTEAFF

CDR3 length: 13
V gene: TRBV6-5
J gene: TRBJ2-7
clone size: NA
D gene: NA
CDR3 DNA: TGTGCCAGCAGTTACGAGCCCTCCTACGAGCAGTACTTC
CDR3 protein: CASSYEPSYEQYF

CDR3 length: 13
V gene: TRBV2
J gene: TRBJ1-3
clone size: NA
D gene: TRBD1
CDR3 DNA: TGTGCCAGGGACAGGGGCTCTGGAAACACCATATATTTT
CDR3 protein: CARDRGSGNTIYF

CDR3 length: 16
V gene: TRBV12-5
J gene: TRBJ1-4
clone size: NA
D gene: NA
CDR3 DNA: TGTGCTAGTGGTTTGGGAAGAAAAGCGGTCGACGAAAAACTGTTTTTT
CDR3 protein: CASGLGRKAVDEKLFF

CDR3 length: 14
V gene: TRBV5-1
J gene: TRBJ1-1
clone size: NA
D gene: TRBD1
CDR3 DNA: TGCGCCAGCAGCCTGGGACAGCCGAACACTGAAGCTTTCTTT
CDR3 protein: CASSLGQPNTEAFF

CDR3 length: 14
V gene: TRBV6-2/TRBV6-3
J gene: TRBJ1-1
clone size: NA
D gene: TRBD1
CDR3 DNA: TGTGCCAGCAGCCAATTTTCAGGGGGCACTGAAGCTTTCTTT
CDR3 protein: CASSQFSGGTEAFF

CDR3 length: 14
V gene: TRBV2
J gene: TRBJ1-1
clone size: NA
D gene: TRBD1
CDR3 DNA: TGTGCCAGCAGACCACAGGGGGCCGGCGCTGAAGCTTTCTTT
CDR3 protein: CASRPQGAGAEAFF

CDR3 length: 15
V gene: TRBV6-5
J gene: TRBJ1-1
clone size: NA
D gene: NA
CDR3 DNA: TGTGCCAGCAGTTACGAGCCCCGAACAGGGACTGAAGCTTTCTTT
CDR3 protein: CASSYEPRTGTEAFF

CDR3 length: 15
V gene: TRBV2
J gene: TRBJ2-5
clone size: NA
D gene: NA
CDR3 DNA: TGTGCCAGCTCCGCTCCCGGGGAAGCAGTAGAGACCCAGTACTTC
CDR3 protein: CASSAPGEAVETQYF

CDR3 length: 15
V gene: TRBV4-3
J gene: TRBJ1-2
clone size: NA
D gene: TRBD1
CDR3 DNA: TGCGCCAGCAGCCAAGAGCCACAGGGGGCGGGTGGCTACACCTTC
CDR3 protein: CASSQEPQGAGGYTF

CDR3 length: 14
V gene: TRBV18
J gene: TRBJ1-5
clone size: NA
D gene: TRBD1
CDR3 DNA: TGTGCCAGCTCACCGGAGACAGGGAATCAGCCCCAGCATTTT
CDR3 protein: CASSPETGNQPQHF

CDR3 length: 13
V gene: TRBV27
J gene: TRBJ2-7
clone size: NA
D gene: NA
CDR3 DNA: TGTGCCAGCAGTCCGGGAAGCTCCTACGAGCAGTACTTC
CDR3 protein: CASSPGSSYEQYF

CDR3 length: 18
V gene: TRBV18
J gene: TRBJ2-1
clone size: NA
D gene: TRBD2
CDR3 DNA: TGTGCCAGCTCACCAGAGACTAGCGGGGTCGGGAGTGGCAATGAGCAGTTCTTC
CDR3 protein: CASSPETSGVGSGNEQFF

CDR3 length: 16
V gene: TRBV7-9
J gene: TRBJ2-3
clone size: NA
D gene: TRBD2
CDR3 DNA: TGTGCCAGCTCTGCCCGGAGCGGGGGGTTCACAGATACGCAGTATTTT
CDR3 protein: CASSARSGGFTDTQYF

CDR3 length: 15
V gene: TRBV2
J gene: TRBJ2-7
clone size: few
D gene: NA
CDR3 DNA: TGTGCCAGCAGTGAAGGGCAGGTCGGCTCCTACGAGCAGTACTTC
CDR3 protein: CASSEGQVGSYEQYF

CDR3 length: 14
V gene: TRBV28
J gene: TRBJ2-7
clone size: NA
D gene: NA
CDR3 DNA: TGTGCCAGCACCCCCCCGGGCGGAGGTTACGAGCAGTACTTC
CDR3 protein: CASTPPGGGYEQYF

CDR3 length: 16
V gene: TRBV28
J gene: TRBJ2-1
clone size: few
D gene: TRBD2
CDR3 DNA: TGTGCCAGCAGTGAAAGTACGGGGGGGCCCTACAATGAGCAGTTCTTC
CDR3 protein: CASSESTGGPYNEQFF

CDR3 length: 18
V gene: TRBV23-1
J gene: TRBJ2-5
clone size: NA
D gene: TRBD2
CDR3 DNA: TGCGCCAGCAGTCAGGGGACTAGCGGGGGAGCCCCCGGGGAGACCCAGTACTTC
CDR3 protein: CASSQGTSGGAPGETQYF

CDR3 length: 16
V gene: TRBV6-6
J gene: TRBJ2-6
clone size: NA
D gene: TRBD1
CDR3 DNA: TGTGCCAGCAGTGGGACAGTTTTCTCTGGGGCCAACGTCCTGACTTTC
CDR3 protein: CASSGTVFSGANVLTF

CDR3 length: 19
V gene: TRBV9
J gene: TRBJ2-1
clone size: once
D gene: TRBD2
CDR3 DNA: TGTGCCAGCAGCGTCGGTAGACTAGCGGGGGGCCCCTCCTACAATGAGCAGTTCTTC
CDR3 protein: CASSVGRLAGGPSYNEQFF

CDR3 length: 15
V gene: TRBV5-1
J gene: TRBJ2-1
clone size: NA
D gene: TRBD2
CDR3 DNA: TGCGCCAGCAGCTTGGTGCTAGCGGGGAATAATGAGCAGTTCTTC
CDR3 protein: CASSLVLAGNNEQFF

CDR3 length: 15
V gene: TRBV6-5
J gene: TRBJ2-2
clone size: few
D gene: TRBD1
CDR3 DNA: TGTGCCAGCACCATGGGGACAGATTACACCGGGGAGCTGTTTTTT
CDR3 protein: CASTMGTDYTGELFF

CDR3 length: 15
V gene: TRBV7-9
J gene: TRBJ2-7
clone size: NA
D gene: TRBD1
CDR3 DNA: TGTGCCAGCAGCTTAGTGGGACAGGGTCAGAGCGAGCAGTACTTC
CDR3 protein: CASSLVGQGQSEQYF

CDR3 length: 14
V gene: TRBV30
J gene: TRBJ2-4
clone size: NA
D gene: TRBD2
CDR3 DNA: TGTGCCGGGGAGCGGGAGGGGGCCAAAAACATTCAGTACTTC
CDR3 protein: CAGEREGAKNIQYF

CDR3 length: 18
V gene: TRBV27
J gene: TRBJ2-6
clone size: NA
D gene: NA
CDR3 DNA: TGTGCCAGCAGTTTATTTGGGGGCGCAAATTCTGGGGCCAACGTCCTGACTTTC
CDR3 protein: CASSLFGGANSGANVLTF

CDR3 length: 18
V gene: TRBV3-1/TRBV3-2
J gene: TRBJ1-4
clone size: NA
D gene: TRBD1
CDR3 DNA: TGTGCCAGCAGGGCCCGGACAGGGACATTACTGAATAATGAAAAACTGTTTTTT
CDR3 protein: CASRARTGTLLNNEKLFF

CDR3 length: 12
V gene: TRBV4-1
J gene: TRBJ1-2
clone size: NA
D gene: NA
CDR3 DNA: TGCGCCAGCAGCCAAGATTCCCGTGGCTACACCTTC
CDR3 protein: CASSQDSRGYTF